The TCR beta chain described here comes from a study of cytomegalovirus exposure and HLA in healthy donors (dated by TCRdb to 2015 to 2018). General notes on the study: According to an earlier analysis of 587 of the donors, some 180 million T cells yielded over 90 million unique TCR beta sequences and 276 Gb of sequence data. A later genetic analysis took genome-wide SNP genotypes for about three fifths of the 666 donors and used that subset as a discovery cohort. Because of strong linkage in the cohort, roughly five DR-DQ haplotypes were treated as single units for association and clustering. Among some 410 genotyped donors of the cohort, an average of roughly 240,000 unique TCR beta nucleotide sequences were sequenced per donor, roughly 18% of them non-productive. Of the roughly 400 genotyped donors, 65% to 90% fell in the genetic ancestry cluster associated with self-reported Caucasian donors. Class I and class II HLA loci were covered by the typing at four-digit resolution. The study aimed to test whether cataloging public T cell receptors could reveal signatures of past pathogen exposure. Besides the first cohort of 666 subjects, a separate validation cohort made up of 90 to 150 different subjects was used. An earlier analysis of 587 of the donors used high-throughput TCR beta sequencing to judge whether each TCR beta V gene segment behaved as functional or pseudogenic. All discovery cohort repertoires had been generated on a single sequencing platform. Donor age, sex, ethnicity and CMV serostatus were compiled together with the repertoire data. Rather than using new phenotypic data, the later analysis identified candidate immune exposures from TCR beta sequences and from how often those sequences occurred across donors. Typing coverage varied by locus: about 620-630 donors for A, B, C, DRB1 and DQB1; approximately 500 for DQA1; over 600 for DPA1; fewer than 480 for DPB1. Approximately 310 gigabases of sequencing data and around 80 million unique TCR sequences made up an early release that covered approximately 700 HLA-typed donors. To predict cytomegalovirus infection status, the study combined high-throughput TCR immunosequencing, statistical association of individual TCRs with disease status, and machine learning. To study patterns of TCR occurrence, a later analysis re-analyzed previously published TCR beta repertoires from 600 to 750 donors and added high-resolution HLA genotyping. The study profiled the T cell repertoires of hundreds of subjects by immunosequencing and related them to cytomegalovirus serostatus. General study outcomes and caveats: HLA typing was unavailable for some donors at each locus, so association tests used only the typed subset. V-gene and J-gene trimming of TCR beta chains was associated with a missense DCLRE1C variant in a later genetic analysis, and the association was replicated in an independent cohort. A group of highly shared sequence variants was considered likely to be a technical artifact of the sequencing pipeline. Broadly in line with IMGT annotations, most TCR beta V segments showed up in productive rearrangements about 87% or about 30% of the time in an earlier analysis of a few hundred of the donors. According to a later genetic analysis, donors in an Asian-associated ancestry cluster had fewer N-insertions in productive TCRs than the approximately 650-donor mean. Linkage disequilibrium might explain the correlated functional status among segregating V segments, but an unknown experimental factor could not be excluded. A later analysis associated about 16,000 TCR beta sequences with specific HLA alleles at a false discovery rate of 0.05. Over 15 rarely observed V segments, including chromosome 9 orphons, were excluded from the earlier analysis of a few hundred of the donors because counts were too low. In a later analysis, most CMV-associated TCR beta chains were found to appear HLA-restricted, with HLA associations seemingly driven largely by CMV exposure. Only TCR beta chains were sequenced in this cohort, and the absence of alpha or paired-chain data limited detectable features. In vitro tests confirmed that a few of the cytomegalovirus-associated TCR beta chains recognize cytomegalovirus antigens. Most TCR sequences were observed very rarely across donors, whereas some public TCRs were present in many individuals. A further reported finding was that TCR beta sequences accurately predicted the HLA-A and HLA-B alleles for most subjects in the first cohort. A later analysis reported that several top co-occurrence clusters appeared linked to parvovirus B19, influenza, CMV and Epstein-Barr virus. In a later analysis, the rate of TCR association differed among HLA loci, with DRB1 alleles having the most associated TCRs and HLA-C alleles having the fewest. Because the 87-base-pair reads could not distinguish some IMGT-functional V segments, including TRBV6-2 and TRBV6-3, those segments were excluded. In the study, about 150 TCR beta chains were listed as associated with cytomegalovirus. The presence/absence analyses assumed that sequencing depth was roughly uniform across donors, and that assumption may not be true. CMV serostatus was the only immune exposure information available for the cohort. A later analysis found that HLA-associated TCR beta chains were more clonally expanded and had lower generation probabilities than equally common non-associated chains. According to the authors, the approach could potentially be generalized to other disease states and immunological phenotypes. Assigning TCR associations to individual alleles was difficult when HLA alleles, especially DR and DQ, strongly co-occurred. In both the original and validation cohorts, the classifier was reported to diagnose cytomegalovirus status with high specificity and sensitivity.

Library preparation used the immunoSEQ multiplex PCR assay. For the multiplex PCR, a mixture combining 60 forward primers for TCR Vbeta segments and 13 reverse primers for TCR Jbeta segments was used. The CDR3 region of rearranged TCR beta genes was amplified from genomic DNA with a multiplex PCR assay. The amplified TCR beta libraries were sequenced on the Illumina HiSeq System as 87-base-pair reads. The paper's data handling went like this. Across the 600 to 700 repertoires, a later analysis counted tens of millions of unique TCR beta chains, 9.5 million to 12 million of which were shared by at least two donors. To remove PCR and sequencing errors, raw reads were error-corrected and collapsed into unique sequences using a nearest-neighbor algorithm that merged closely related sequences. To assign V, D and J gene segments, CDR3 sequences were aligned to IMGT reference sequences. For a sequence to be retained, a match of at least six nucleotides was required to both a V gene segment and a J gene segment. Rearrangements were called productive when the CDR3 lacked stop codons and stayed in frame with V and J; all others were non-productive. Following IMGT convention, CDR3 was defined as the stretch from the second conserved V-encoded cysteine to the conserved J-encoded phenylalanine. In an earlier analysis of approximately 500 of the donors, sequences lacking an unambiguous match to a single V gene segment were excluded. In an earlier analysis of several hundred of the donors, V segments were called functional above 56.7% productive rearrangements and were called segregating when the between-donor standard deviation exceeded 5%. To diagnose cytomegalovirus status from the catalog of TCR beta chain sequences, a statistical classification framework was built. A later analysis assigned V and J genes by comparing TCR nucleotide sequences with IMGT/GENE-DB human TR gene sequences. Using the TCRdist pipeline, a later analysis assigned CDR3 sequences along with most-parsimonious VDJ recombination scenarios. In a later analysis, each TCR beta chain was defined by its CDR3 amino acid sequence together with its V-gene family, and reads lacking a unique V-gene family were excluded. In a later analysis, around 650 highly shared, low-generation-probability nucleotide sequences were removed to address suspected cross-contamination and a sequencing artifact. In a later analysis, a clonal expansion index was calculated for each public chain from normalized within-repertoire ranks of inferred template counts. A later analysis computed generation probabilities with a VDJ recombination model fitted to out-of-frame rearrangements, and checked the results against IGoR. A later analysis scored TCR-TCR, TCR-HLA and TCR-CMV co-occurrence with hypergeometric tests, applying a repertoire-size bias correction to TCR pairs. A later analysis estimated false discovery rates by permuting HLA or CMV assignments 20 times. In a later analysis, co-occurring TCRs were grouped using DBSCAN, with TCRdist sequence similarity added in when clustering inside HLA-allele-positive subsets. For co-occurrence clustering, repertoires with fewer than 30,000 or more than 120,000 public chains were excluded, along with roughly 5 repertoires with anomalous nucleotide sharing. In its TCRdb copy, this immuneACCESS table keeps in-frame sequences only and misses some clones. Where compared with another copy, unresolved V genes explain less than half of these, and the others have no known cause. For V, J and clone size, that table is used; D and trimming come from the DNA. The sample profile shows 110,000 or so clones; over 60% of them were found once. Approximately 10% of the sample goes to the ten largest clones.

A remark on this clone: The clone's antigen remains unknown. Nothing much larger sits one base from this clone, and base qualities are not available.

The cohort was made up of under 800 healthy bone marrow donors. At the time of sampling, every cohort member was nominally healthy, though immune exposures that went unrecorded were likely present. The donor was CMV seropositive and was included in the group of almost 300 seropositive cohort members. A peripheral blood sample was collected from each donor, and TCR beta sequencing was performed on peripheral blood mononuclear cells. Genomic DNA was extracted from the blood cell samples with the Qiagen DNeasy Blood Extraction Kit. The germline V gene (reference sequence) gives CDR1 as MNHEY and CDR2 as SMNVEV. The CDR3 starts with the cysteine, ends with the phenylalanine, and has 16 residues. The sequence is cut down to CDR3 DNA, 48 bases in frame from base 1. Cut back by 2 bases and 4 bases, the V and J ends lie 12 bases apart.

The clonotype comes from a man in his forties in good health and CMV-seropositive. What was sequenced was PBMCs. The rearrangement combines TRBV27 with TRBJ1-6; TRBD1 is a possible D gene, resting on 5 matching bases. The base sequence is TGTGCCAGCAGTTTAAAGGTGACAGAGTATAATTCACCCCTCCACTTT. This yields the protein CASSLKVTEYNSPLHF.